This T cell receptor (beta chain) was documented in a study of human T cells and chemical hapten exposure listed by TCRdb under 2021. Looking at the study overall: For sensitization, 2% DPC in acetone was applied to a 2 cm by 2 cm area of upper inner arm skin. Throughout the approximately 24-week study period, patients were also given weekly therapeutic DPC doses on the scalp. Patch tests used Finn chambers with 0.01% DPC on the upper back, scored after 6 days by International Contact Dermatitis Research Group standards. Most of the patients in the cohort were female, and the cohort covered alopecia areata with under or over 50% scalp involvement, alopecia totalis and alopecia universalis. Libraries were combined into a pool for sequencing, and differences in TCR yield between samples came mainly from small differences in library volumes within the pool. Peripheral blood TCR repertoire changes were tracked in vivo in alopecia patients during primary and secondary sensitization to the hapten diphenylcyclopropenone (DPC). Patient blood was sampled pre-sensitization (week 0) and at 2, 6 and about 24 weeks after DPC sensitization. Around 29 alopecia patients provided blood for TCR sequencing at one to four time points (pre-sensitization, 2, 6 and 24 weeks).

The CDR3 numbers 15 residues from cysteine through phenylalanine. Only the CDR3 DNA is retained, 45 bases long and in frame from the first base. The germline V gene sets CDR1 to SGHVS and CDR2 to FNYEAQ. V drops 5 bases and J drops 0 bases, leaving 13 bases in between. This clonotype was seen at least ten times. Its antigen remains unidentified. Per-base qualities were not stored, and no clone one base away is much larger. Interpreted using the paper, the time point label stands for: patch test 3, about 24 weeks after DPC sensitization. The intended sense of this specimen's treatment or condition label: therapeutic diphenylcyclopropenone sensitization with weekly scalp DPC. At every patch-test visit, the blood draw took place before the patch test was put on. To be eligible, patients had to be aged 18 to 70, diagnosed with alopecia and judged suitable for DPC therapy, while pregnant patients were excluded. Total RNA was extracted from unfractionated whole blood that had been collected in Tempus Blood RNA tubes.

What the research found in general, with its limitations: DPC sensitization did not change how many TCRs were above 1 in 1000 frequency, and no evidence was found of alterations in global repertoire structure. Repeated subsampling changed both the strength of the expansion versus patch-test correlation and the threshold at which the correlation became significant. Patch test score correlated positively with the number of PT1 expanded TCRs, reaching significance at thresholds 8, 16 and 32 but not at 4. Because all patients had alopecia, a presumed autoimmune disease, the immune response of the patients might differ from that of healthy individuals. Compared with pre-sensitization or healthy control sets, expanded TCRs formed significantly more large CDR3 similarity clusters, which is consistent with antigen-driven responses.

Receptors were amplified or captured by RACE. Sequencing took place on a NextSeq 500. During library preparation, unique molecular identifiers were attached to individual cDNA molecules so that TCRs could be counted in a quantitative, reproducible way. Each blood RNA sample was used to sequence both TCR alpha and TCR beta chains. On the study's bioinformatics: Samples had a median of roughly 98,000 TCRs, with a range from roughly 23,224 to 750,000. V, J and CDR3 annotation of the TCR reads was carried out using the Decombinator software suite. To make PS versus PT1 abundance plots, every sample was subsampled to the same number of TCRs (28,000). Expanded TCRs were defined as absent before sensitization and observed at least eight times at the 2-week time point. Starting from the raw public reads, TCRdb applied fastp trimming at Q25, assembled clones with MiXCR and retained in-frame beta chains. CDR3 protein duplicates are merged, each entry listing the most common genes and DNA. The V and J calls come from TCRdb's annotation, not from the publication. This sample lists over 55,000 distinct CDR3 sequences; roughly 11% were detected once. Roughly 1.5% of the sample is taken by the ten largest.

The material sequenced was whole blood, taken in connection with sensitization to the hapten diphenylcyclopropenone (DPC). The clonotype originates from a woman between 50 and 59 years old with alopecia areata. Some clones in this sample may be carry-over from other donors' samples. The chain was built from TRBV7-6 and TRBJ1-1; a weak D assignment points to TRBD1 (6 bases agree). The CDR3 here reads CASSRMQGLNTEAFF. The nucleotide sequence is given as TGTGCCAGCAGCCGAATGCAGGGGTTGAACACTGAAGCTTTCTTT.